The source of this T cell receptor beta chain is a study of T cells after yellow fever vaccination. This clonotype was seen at least ten times. The antigen is unknown. Overall study findings and caveats: Post-booster repertoires contained most primary-vaccination clones again (almost 97% CD4, about 90% CD8). A small proportion of clonotypes was detected in both the CD4 and CD8 compartments. The presence of abundant clonotypes contaminating from the bulk population was possible in FACS-sorted repertoires.

The TCR cDNA carried a universal primer site and UMIs from 5'RACE template switching. TCRdb reanalysed the 5' RACE reads using MiXCR and keeps one entry per CDR3 protein. The sample contains about 300,000 distinct CDR3 sequences, 7.5% to 9% of which appear only once. Trimming removed 6 bases from V and 2 bases from J, with 14 bases in between. Germline V gene lookup returns CDR1 SGHNT and CDR2 YYREEE (reference sequence). This CDR3 spans 14 amino acids. The gene calls are TRBV5-4 and TRBJ1-1, with a weak D call TRBD1 (5 bases). The TCR originated in a man between 18 and 29 years old who received the YFV17D yellow fever vaccine. Sequenced here: CD4+ T cells sorted from PBMCs, sampled 5 days after the yellow fever booster vaccination. The CDR3 spells CASTTGGVNTEAFF. As DNA, the CDR3 is TGTGCCAGCACCACCGGAGGGGTTAACACTGAAGCTTTCTTT.